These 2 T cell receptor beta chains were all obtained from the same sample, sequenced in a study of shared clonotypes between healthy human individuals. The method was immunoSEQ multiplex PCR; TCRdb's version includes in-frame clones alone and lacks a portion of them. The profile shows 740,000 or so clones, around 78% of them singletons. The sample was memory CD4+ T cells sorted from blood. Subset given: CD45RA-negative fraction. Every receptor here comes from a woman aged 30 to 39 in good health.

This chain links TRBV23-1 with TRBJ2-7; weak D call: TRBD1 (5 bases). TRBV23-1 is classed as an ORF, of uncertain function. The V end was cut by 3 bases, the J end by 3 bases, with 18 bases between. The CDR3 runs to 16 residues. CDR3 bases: TGCGCCAGCAGTCAGCCGCCGACAGATTATAACTACGAGCAGTACTTC. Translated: CASSQPPTDYNYEQYF.

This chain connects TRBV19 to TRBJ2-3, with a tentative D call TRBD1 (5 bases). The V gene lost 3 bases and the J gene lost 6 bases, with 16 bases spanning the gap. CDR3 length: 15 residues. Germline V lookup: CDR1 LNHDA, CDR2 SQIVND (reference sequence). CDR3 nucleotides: TGTGCCAGTAGTATCAGGGATCCCCGAAGGGATACGCAGTATTTT. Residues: CASSIRDPRRDTQYF.